This TCR beta chain was recovered during a study of identical twins (dated by TCRdb to the mid-2010s). Regarding the complete study: The study deep-sequenced TCR alpha and beta repertoires from monozygotic twins, unrelated adults of various ages and cord blood to test whether fetal clonotypes persist. Replicate twin experiments were performed at different times using different library preparation protocols to rule out contamination. Summary of the overall study and its limitations: Conclusions relied on cross-sectional statistical analysis, since the same donors could not be followed over many years. Invariant T cells such as MAIT and iNKT could partly confound zero-insertion analyses, though diverse VJ usage argued against this for most clonotypes. Out-of-frame TCR alpha sharing in monozygotic twins was systematically underestimated by recombination models, whereas sharing between unrelated individuals was in agreement with the recombination models. Compared with coincidental sharing between unrelated individuals, an excess of low generation-probability sequences was observed among out-of-frame TCR alpha sequences shared between twins. Fewer insertions were carried by abundant cord blood beta clonotypes, a similar but weaker trend appeared in young adult naive repertoires, and no such trend appeared in memory repertoires. The excess sharing between twins in beta out-of-frame sequences was weaker because fewer shared sequences reduced the signal-to-noise ratio.

All donors were healthy Caucasians. Three pairs of female monozygotic twins, all aged roughly 18 to 30 years, made up the twin cohort. Peripheral blood mononuclear cells were the source from which RNA for the TCR libraries was isolated. This clonotype was seen a few times. Which antigen it targets is not known. The record has no base qualities; no much larger clone is one base away. Preparation of the library involved 5' RACE. The sequencer was an Illumina HiSeq 2000. A universal primer binding site was introduced by template switching, and a unique molecular identifier was present in the final cDNA, enabling accurate counting of TCR cDNA molecules. First-strand cDNA for TCR alpha and beta chains was synthesized from specific primers in the conserved constant-segment region. Each cDNA library was double barcoded, with a SMART-Mk sample barcode plus Illumina barcodes, to control for contamination. TruSeq adapter sequences, together with Illumina sample barcodes, were added in two successive PCR steps. The TCR alpha and beta cDNA libraries were sequenced on the Illumina HiSeq platform using custom primers. The authors' analysis ran thus. Raw reads were processed with MiGEC to extract unique molecular identifiers, and MiXCR was used to determine CDR3 positions. For each individual, recombination models were inferred using an EM algorithm with the repgenHMM and IGoR tools. The analysis of shared clonotypes was done with the tcR package in R, with sharing normalized by the product of cloneset sizes. To study raw recombination without the effects of thymic and clonal selection, out-of-frame nonproductive sequences were analyzed. TCRdb reprocessed the public reads (quality trimming at Q25 with fastp, clone calling with MiXCR) and kept in-frame beta chains. Under each unique CDR3 protein, matching rows form one entry showing the most common genes and DNA. TCRdb, not the original authors, processed these V and J calls. For this sample there are under 800,000 distinct CDR3 sequences; 21% appear just once. 4.3% of the sample rests with the top ten.

The same data also went into a second study, on T cells expressing NK-cell markers. From the second report: About 8 donors provided sorted CD3+CD56+NKG2C+, CD3+CD56+NKG2C- and CD3+CD56-NKG2C+ T-cell subsets, whose TCR beta-chain repertoires were profiled. Among the eight sequenced donors, seven were HCMV-seropositive and one was HCMV-seronegative. To restrict sorting to alphabetaTCR-expressing T cells, an anti-gammadeltaTCR antibody was added in several experiments. In 5 to 7 donors, the dominant CD3+CD56+NKG2C+ clonotypes were found to rank among the top 10 CD8+ clonotypes and to make up about 1.0-7.5% of CD8+ T cells. Those dominant clonotypes were again the most abundant among CD3+CD56-NKG2C+ cells in a handful of donors, at roughly 28.3-60.1%. It remained unclear whether the expanded NKG2C-expressing T cell clones were specific for HCMV antigens. All eight donors whose samples were sequenced were randomly selected healthy volunteers, three of them men and five women. A commercial ELISA kit detecting HCMV-specific IgG in serum was used to determine HCMV serostatus. For over five donors, bulk peripheral blood T-cell repertoires were also sequenced from unsorted PBMC. MIGEC was used to demultiplex reads and group reads by UMI, and MiTCR was used to assemble and quantify clonotypes. To exclude erroneous sequences, any TCR cDNA sequence not supported by at least two reads was discarded. The tcR package was used for downstream repertoire analysis, and clonotypes were matched across fractions by CDR3 nucleotide sequence plus V segment. Antigen specificity was annotated against VDJdb with VDJmatch, allowing one amino acid substitution in CDR3.

This clonotype was sampled from a woman aged 18-29 years in good health. The sample comprised PBMCs.

The sequence in DNA is TGTGCCAGCAGCGTGGTTAACACAGATACGCAGTATTTT. Its translation reads: CASSVVNTDTQYF. In this chain, TRBV9 is recombined with TRBJ2-3, with no confidently assigned D gene. The germline V gene sets CDR1 to SGDLS and CDR2 to YYNGEE. A distance of 6 bases separates the germline ends of V and J, which lose 2 bases and 2 bases respectively. The CDR3 goes from the cysteine to the phenylalanine over 13 residues. Only the CDR3 part of the read is kept: 39 bases, read in frame from the first base.